The clone carrying this T cell receptor beta chain occurred many times. The germline gene is not matched at one end of the junction; a read error may be the cause. These data are taken from a study of blood T cells in healthy people across ages. Overall study context: About one barcoded TCR beta cDNA was captured per two T cells.

There are 16 residues in the CDR3. CDR1 is SQVTM, CDR2 ANQGSEA, per germline. Using a J-beta primer mix together with a sample-barcoded 5' primer, a second PCR was run for roughly 6 to 12 cycles. TCRdb reprocessed the 5' RACE reads via MiXCR and lists one record per CDR3 protein. The repertoire holds some 670,000 distinct CDR3 sequences, with roughly half as singletons. Sequencing was performed on blood. This receptor was identified in a woman aged 80 or over in good health. The chain recombines TRBV29-1 with TRBJ2-1; TRBD2 agrees at 9 bases. The CDR3, as DNA: TGCAGCGTTGAAGTAGGTCTAGCGGGGAACTACAATGAACAGTTCTTC. Protein product: CSVEVGLAGNYNEQFF.